The present T cell receptor beta chain was sequenced within a study of shared clonotypes between healthy human individuals. The method was immunoSEQ multiplex PCR; TCRdb's version includes in-frame clones alone and lacks a portion of them. Of under 2.5 million clones in the sample, 80% to 95% are singletons; the top ten hold around 0.4%. The V and J ends lost 2 bases and 5 bases respectively, with 12 bases between them. Germline assignment: CDR1 SGHTA and CDR2 FQGNSA. This CDR3 region has 14 residues. The V gene is TRBV7-2, the J gene TRBJ1-1, with D unresolved. The sample comprised naive CD4+ T cells from PBMCs. Stated subset: CD45RA+ positively selected. The source is a man between 18 and 35 years old in good health. Some clones in this sample may be carry-over from other donors' samples. The CDR3, as DNA: TGTGCCAGCAGCTTATATACGGGGTTAACTGAAGCTTTCTTT. Protein product: CASSLYTGLTEAFF.